The present entry profiles one TCR beta chain with its context. This CDR3 contains 15 residues. Germline V CDR1 and CDR2: MNHEY, SMNVEV (reference sequence). The V end was cut by 5 bases, the J end by 1 base, with 12 bases between. Profiled with immunoSEQ multiplex PCR; TCRdb holds only in-frame clones, not every one. The profile shows millions of clones, 93% of them singletons. Selected positively for CCR7 and CD45RO-negative, naive CD8 cells excluded terminally differentiated effector memory CD45RA+ cells. This specimen belongs to a study of shared clonotypes between healthy human individuals. The TCR was taken from a man between 18 and 35 years old in good health. Some clones in this sample may be carry-over from other donors' samples. The genes are TRBV27 and TRBJ1-5; TRBD1 might be the D (5 bases). Input material: naive CD8+ T cells from PBMCs. The DNA for the CDR3 is TGTGCCAGCAGTGCACGGGAGGGGAGCAATCAGCCCCAGCATTTT. Translated: CASSAREGSNQPQHF.